The clone carrying this T cell receptor beta chain is labeled medium-sized (0.01 to 0.1%). The sample comes from a study of tumor-infiltrating lymphocytes in primary liver carcinoma. Study summary: The patient population consisted of men and women between 30 and 69 years of age. Among the tumors, stages were T1-T3 N0M0 and sizes roughly 4 to 10 cm.

Using a constant-region primer together with ProtoScript II reverse transcriptase, TCR beta cDNA was made from approximately 0.55 ug of total RNA. Three rounds of nested multiplex PCR with slightly modified ARM-PCR produced TCR beta libraries. Each of the first two PCR rounds ran around 10 cycles with TRBV1-TRBV30 forward and C-beta reverse primers. TCRdb called the multiplex PCR reads again in MiXCR, with one record for every CDR3 protein. The repertoire consists of under 45,000 distinct CDR3 sequences, with over 70% occurring once and the leading ten covering 15% to 20%. The CDR3 covers 12 residues. CDR1 and CDR2 from the germline V gene are GTSNPN and SVGIG (reference sequence). The ends were cut back, 8 bases at V and 0 bases at J, with 5 bases in the middle. Co-extraction of RNA and DNA was performed on roughly 20-33 mg of unsorted bulk tissue.

The sequencing sample was made of liver tumor tissue from sampling region 2. Subset specified: tumor region T2, inferior pole. This chain connects TRBV30 to TRBJ2-6; D uncertain. The clonotype was recovered from a man aged 35 to 55 with primary liver carcinoma and hepatitis B virus infection. CDR3 coding DNA: TGTGCCCTCCTCTCTGGGGCCAACGTCCTGACTTTC. Encoded protein: CALLSGANVLTF.